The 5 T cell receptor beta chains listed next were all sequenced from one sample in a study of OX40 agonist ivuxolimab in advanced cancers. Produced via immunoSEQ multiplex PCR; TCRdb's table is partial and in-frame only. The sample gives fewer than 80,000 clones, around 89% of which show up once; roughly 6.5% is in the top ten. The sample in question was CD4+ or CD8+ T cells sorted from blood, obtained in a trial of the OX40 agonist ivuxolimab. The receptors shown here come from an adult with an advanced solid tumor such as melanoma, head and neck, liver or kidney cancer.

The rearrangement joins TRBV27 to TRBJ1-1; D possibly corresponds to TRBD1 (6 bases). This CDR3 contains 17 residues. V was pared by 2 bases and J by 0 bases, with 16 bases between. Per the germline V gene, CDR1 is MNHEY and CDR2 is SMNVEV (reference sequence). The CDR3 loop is CASSLLTTGQLNTEAFF. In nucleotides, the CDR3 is TGTGCCAGCAGTTTACTTACAACTGGACAGTTGAACACTGAAGCTTTCTTT.

The CDR3 protein is CASSWSRGSTEAFF. DNA of the CDR3: TGTGCCAGCAGCTGGTCCAGGGGAAGCACTGAAGCTTTCTTT. V gene TRBV5-4 combines with J gene TRBJ1-1, with D perhaps matching TRBD1 (6 bases). V lost 3 bases to trimming and J lost 4 bases, with 13 bases between them. CDR3 size: 14 residues. Germline CDR1 and CDR2: SGHNT and YYREEE (reference sequence).

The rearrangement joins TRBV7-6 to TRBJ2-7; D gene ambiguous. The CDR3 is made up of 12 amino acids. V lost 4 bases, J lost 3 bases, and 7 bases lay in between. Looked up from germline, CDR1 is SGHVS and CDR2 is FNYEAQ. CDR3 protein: CASSSGHYEQYF. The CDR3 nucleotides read TGTGCCAGCAGCTCCGGGCACTACGAGCAGTACTTC.

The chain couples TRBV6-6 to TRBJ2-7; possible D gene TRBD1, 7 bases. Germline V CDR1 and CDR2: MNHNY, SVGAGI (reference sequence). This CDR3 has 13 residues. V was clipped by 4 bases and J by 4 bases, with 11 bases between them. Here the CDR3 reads CASSWDSGYEQYF. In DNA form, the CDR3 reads TGTGCCAGCAGTTGGGACAGCGGGTACGAGCAGTACTTC.

For the CDR3, the DNA is TGTGCCAGCTCACCCCCTCTGGGAGGGTCTGGAAACACCATATATTTT. Protein sequence: CASSPPLGGSGNTIYF. V usage is TRBV18 and J usage is TRBJ1-3, with D hard to call. V dropped 3 bases and J dropped 1 base, with 13 bases sitting between them. CDR3 length: 16 residues. Per the germline V gene, CDR1 is KGHSH and CDR2 is LQKENI.